This passage covers 26 T cell receptor beta chains from one sample sequenced in a study of CD8+CD57+ T cells in acquired aplastic anemia. Genomic DNA provided the template from which TCR beta VDJ and CDR3 profiles were obtained. MiXCR was run by TCRdb on the reads, yielding one entry per CDR3 protein. The data hold 310,000 or so distinct CDR3 sequences, with under 60% observed a single time. All patients picked for sequencing had shown, by flow cytometry, an expansion of CD8+CD57+ cells. Sample: sorted CD4+, CD8+, or CD8+CD57+ T cells (not recorded which) from PBMCs. All receptors come from a human donor with aplastic anemia.

Remarks on this clonotype: The CDR3 ends on some other residue instead of the conserved phenylalanine or tryptophan, so this is likely a read error. The DNA is omitted, as the CDR3 cannot be located on it reliably, and the CDR3 follows TCRdb's listing. The rearrangement joins TRBV7-3 to TRBJ1-2. 8 amino acids form the CDR3, both terminal residues included. Germline V gene data show CDR1 as SGHTA and CDR2 as FQGTGA. CDR3 sequence reads: CASSPTTY.

The V gene is TRBV2, the J gene TRBJ2-5; D remains ambiguous. The CDR3 length is 12 residues. V dropped 7 bases and J dropped 4 bases, with 10 bases sitting between them. Germline V CDR1 and CDR2: SNHLY, FYNNEI. Here the CDR3 DNA reads TGTGCCAGCAATCGGATAAGAGAGACCCAGTACTTC. Encoded protein: CASNRIRETQYF.

This chain links TRBV2 with TRBJ2-1, with a tentative D call TRBD1 (5 bases). The germline CDR1 and CDR2 sequences are SNHLY and FYNNEI. This CDR3 is built from 14 residues. V was shortened by 7 bases and J by 4 bases, with 14 bases between the two germline ends. The CDR3 here is CASKRQSGYNEQFF. Here the CDR3 DNA reads TGTGCCAGCAAGAGACAGTCCGGGTACAATGAGCAGTTCTTC. The whole variable domain, remainder taken from reference TRBV2 and TRBJ2-1, is EPEVTQTPSHQVTQMGQEVILRCVPISNHLYFYWYRQILGQKVEFLVSFYNNEISEKSEIFDDQFSVERPDGSNFTLKIRSTKLEDSAMYFCASKRQSGYNEQFFGPGTRLTVL.

The V gene is TRBV29-1, the J gene TRBJ1-1, with 8 nucleotides matching TRBD1. Germline V CDR1 and CDR2: SQVTM, ANQGSEA. V dropped 5 bases and J dropped 3; count of bases not matched to a gene: 8. CDR3 length: 14 residues. The DNA for the CDR3 is TGCAGCGTTCAACCGACAGGGGTGGACACTGAAGCTTTCTTT. Amino acids: CSVQPTGVDTEAFF.

This chain uses TRBV20-1 with TRBJ2-7; 12 nucleotides line up with TRBD1. V lost 3 bases and J lost 6; bases outside the gene matches: 12. CDR3 length equals 16 residues. The V gene's germline CDR1 is DFQATT and CDR2 SNEGSKA (reference sequence). CDR3 region: CSASLTGTGGTSEQYF. The CDR3 region has the DNA TGCAGTGCTAGCCTAACCGGGACAGGGGGCACATCCGAGCAGTACTTC.

As concerns this clonotype: With a much larger clone just one base away, this may be a read error. This rearrangement joins TRBV5-8 to TRBJ2-6; TRBD2 matches 8 bases. The CDR3 contains 17 residues. CDR1 and CDR2 from the germline V gene are SGHTS and YDEGEE. This chain's CDR3 is CASSGAGRASEANVLTF. DNA for the CDR3: TGTGCCAGCAGCGGGGCCGGGAGGGCCTCTGAGGCCAACGTCCTGACTTTC.

The genes are TRBV28 and TRBJ1-1, with TRBD1 identical over 10 bases. Germline CDR1 MDHEN, CDR2 SYDVKM. The V gene end was trimmed by 6 bases and the J gene end by 10 bases; junction bases not matched to a gene: 8. This CDR3 is built from 13 residues. The CDR3 DNA reads as TGTGCCAGCAGGCCAGGGACAGGGGTAATAGCTTTCTTT. Translated, it gives CASRPGTGVIAFF.

There are many counts of this clonotype. The chain combines TRBV5-1 with TRBJ2-4; D is possibly TRBD1 (6 bases). Germline V lookup: CDR1 SGHRS, CDR2 YFSETQ. The CDR3 runs to 14 residues. Trimming removed 4 bases from V and 8 bases from J, with 16 bases in between. The CDR3 sequence: CASSPNTGRDIQYF. The CDR3 DNA sequence: TGCGCCAGCAGCCCCAACACAGGGCGGGACATTCAGTACTTC.

The chain is built from TRBV7-9 and TRBJ2-6; 11 nucleotides align to TRBD1. There are 18 residues in the CDR3. The V and J ends lost 7 bases and 0 bases, in that order; junction bases with no gene match: 8. Looked up from germline, CDR1 is SEHNR and CDR2 is FQNEAQ (reference sequence). The CDR3 reads CASIAGTGGFSGANVLTF. The CDR3 DNA is TGTGCCAGCATCGCCGGGACAGGGGGTTTCTCTGGGGCCAACGTCCTGACTTTC.

This sequence joins TRBV7-8 and TRBJ1-5; D is unresolved. The V gene lost 2 bases and the J gene lost 2 bases, with 10 bases spanning the gap. Looked up from germline, CDR1 is SGHVS and CDR2 is FQNEAQ. There are 15 residues in the CDR3. CDR3 DNA: TGTGCCAGCAGCTTATTGGGTACGGGCAATCAGCCCCAGCATTTT. Amino acids: CASSLLGTGNQPQHF.

The V gene is TRBV20-1, the J gene TRBJ2-7; 13 bases match TRBD2. The CDR3 covers 16 residues. Germline CDR1 and CDR2: DFQATT and SNEGSKA (reference sequence). V gave up 3 bases and J gave up 0 bases; unmatched junction bases: 5. This CDR3 reads CSASRTSGSSSYEQYF. DNA of the CDR3: TGCAGTGCTAGCCGGACTAGCGGGAGTAGCTCCTACGAGCAGTACTTC.

This sequence joins TRBV7-9 and TRBJ2-7; D is ambiguous. Germline CDR1 SEHNR, CDR2 FQNEAQ (reference sequence). V lost 4 bases and J lost 3, with 10 bases in between. The CDR3 has 13 residues. CDR3 sequence: CASSSRASYEQYF. In nucleotides, the CDR3 is TGTGCCAGCAGCTCCCGAGCTAGCTACGAGCAGTACTTC.

On this clonotype: One end of the junction does not line up with germline, which may come from a read error. The chain recombines TRBV15 with TRBJ2-1; possibly TRBD2 for D (5 bases). The CDR3 has 14 residues. Germline V gives CDR1 LNHNV, CDR2 YYDKDF (reference sequence). The CDR3 is CATGRDLTEDGQFF. The CDR3 DNA reads as TGCGCCACCGGCAGAGATCTTACGGAGGATGGGCAGTTCTTC.

The chain uses TRBV5-8 and TRBJ1-5, with D perhaps matching TRBD1 (6 bases). The CDR3 spans 16 residues. Germline-derived CDR1 and CDR2 are SGHTS and YDEGEE. Trimming left V 1 base short and J 3 bases short, with 14 bases between. CDR3 region: CASSLWGQGYNQPQHF. As DNA, the CDR3 is TGTGCCAGCAGCTTGTGGGGTCAGGGGTACAATCAGCCCCAGCATTTT.

CDR3 sequence reads: CASSFSAEQFF. CDR3 DNA: TGCGCCAGCAGCTTCTCCGCCGAGCAGTTCTTC. V is TRBV5-1 and J is TRBJ2-1; no firm D call. There are 11 residues in the CDR3. V shed 2 bases and J shed 10 bases, with 7 bases lying between them. Germline assignment: CDR1 SGHRS and CDR2 YFSETQ.

This clonotype appeared many times. The CDR3 reads CASSDRVAGGTYEQYF. CDR3 DNA: TGCGCCAGCAGTGACCGTGTAGCGGGAGGGACATACGAGCAGTACTTC. This chain links TRBV10-2 with TRBJ2-7; 11 nucleotides match TRBD2. This CDR3 contains 16 residues. V trimming: 3 bases; J trimming: 4 bases; junction bases outside the gene matches: 8. Germline assignment: CDR1 WSHSY and CDR2 SAAADI.

The sample holds many counts of this clonotype. The gene calls are TRBV29-1 and TRBJ2-1, with 7 bases aligning to TRBD1. Trimming took 2 bases from V and 12 from J; bases not matched to a gene: 10. This CDR3 has 13 residues. CDR1 is SQVTM and CDR2 is ANQGSEA in the germline V gene. CDR3 bases: TGCAGCGTTGAAAAGGATAGGGGGCAGGGGCAGTTCTTC. Amino acids: CSVEKDRGQGQFF.

V and J are TRBV9 and TRBJ1-6; D remains unclear. V shed 4 bases and J shed 7 bases, with 12 bases lying between them. Germline assignment: CDR1 SGDLS and CDR2 YYNGEE. The CDR3 is 14 amino acids. DNA of the CDR3: TGTGCCAGCAGCCTCCTAGGTGGAAATTCACCCCTCCACTTT. As protein: CASSLLGGNSPLHF.

The table lists this clonotype with many counts. The rearrangement joins TRBV6-5 to TRBJ1-2, with D possibly matching TRBD1 (6 bases). V lost 5 bases and J lost 2, with 15 bases in between. Germline V gene data show CDR1 as MNHEY and CDR2 as SVGAGI. The CDR3 is made up of 15 amino acids. CDR3 loop: CASSGRTVLNYGYTF. As DNA, the CDR3 is TGTGCCAGCAGTGGTCGGACAGTCTTAAACTATGGCTACACCTTC.

The chain is built from TRBV7-9 and TRBJ2-2, with TRBD1 identical over 7 bases. Trimming at V came to 9 bases and at J to 6 bases, leaving 19 bases not matched to a gene. Per germline, CDR1 SEHNR and CDR2 FQNEAQ (reference sequence). The CDR3 consists of 17 residues. DNA of the CDR3: TGTGCCAGAGACAGGGAAAGTGGCTGGCGTAATCCCGGGGAGCTGTTTTTT. Translation gives CARDRESGWRNPGELFF.

This chain uses TRBV12-3 or TRBV12-4 with TRBJ1-2; 7 nucleotides line up with TRBD1. The V and J ends lost 4 bases and 3 bases, in that order; junction bases with no gene match: 5. This CDR3 has 14 amino acids. The CDR3 bases are TGTGCCAGCAGTTACAACCAGGGGGACTATGGCTACACCTTC. It yields the protein CASSYNQGDYGYTF.

This clonotype was seen at least ten times. The V and J genes are TRBV7-9 and TRBJ2-2; TRBD2 matches 7 bases. Trimming took 5 bases from V and 4 from J; bases not matched to a gene: 10. CDR1 and CDR2 (germline): SEHNR, FQNEAQ (reference sequence). The CDR3 extends over 16 amino acids. CDR3 bases: TGTGCCAGCAGCCCCACAGCGGGAATGGGCACCGGGGAGCTGTTTTTT. Its translation is CASSPTAGMGTGELFF.

This chain connects TRBV19 to TRBJ1-2; D ambiguous. From germline, CDR1 is LNHDA and CDR2 SQIVND (reference sequence). V gave up 10 bases and J gave up 4 bases, with 10 bases separating them. The CDR3 sequence is 11 residues long. DNA of the CDR3: TGTGCCACTGACGGAGTCTATGGCTACACCTTC. This gives the protein CATDGVYGYTF. The complete variable domain, with remaining parts taken from reference TRBV19 and TRBJ1-2, reads DGGITQSPKYLFRKEGQNVTLSCEQNLNHDAMYWYRQDPGQGLRLIYYSQIVNDFQKGDIAEGYSVSREKKESFPLTVTSAQKNPTAFYLCATDGVYGYTFGSGTRLTVV.

This clonotype was counted once. V gene TRBV25-1 combines with J gene TRBJ2-5; tentatively, D is TRBD2 (6 bases). Germline V gives CDR1 MGHDK, CDR2 SYGVNS. V lost 5 bases and J 9 bases, leaving 16 bases between the germline ends. This CDR3 is 13 amino acids long. CDR3 protein: CASSRVGPGAQYF. The CDR3 DNA sequence: TGTGCCAGCAGTCGGGTAGGCCCGGGGGCCCAGTACTTC.

This clonotype was detected a few times. The CDR3: CASTPGQGDEQYF. CDR3 coding DNA: TGTGCCAGCACCCCGGGACAGGGAGACGAGCAGTACTTC. The rearrangement uses TRBV7-9 and TRBJ2-7, with 9 nucleotides matching TRBD1. Germline V lookup: CDR1 SEHNR, CDR2 FQNEAQ (reference sequence). Trimming took 7 bases from V and 5 from J; bases not matched to a gene: 6. The CDR3 sequence is 13 residues long.

This chain joins TRBV20-1 and TRBJ1-1; TRBD1 aligns across 9 bases. Trimming removed 7 bases from V and 6 bases from J; junction bases left unmatched: 3. This CDR3 has 11 residues. CDR1 is DFQATT, CDR2 SNEGSKA, per germline (reference sequence). The CDR3 region has the DNA TGCAGTGGCAGGACAGGGGCTGAAGCTTTCTTT. Its translation is CSGRTGAEAFF.